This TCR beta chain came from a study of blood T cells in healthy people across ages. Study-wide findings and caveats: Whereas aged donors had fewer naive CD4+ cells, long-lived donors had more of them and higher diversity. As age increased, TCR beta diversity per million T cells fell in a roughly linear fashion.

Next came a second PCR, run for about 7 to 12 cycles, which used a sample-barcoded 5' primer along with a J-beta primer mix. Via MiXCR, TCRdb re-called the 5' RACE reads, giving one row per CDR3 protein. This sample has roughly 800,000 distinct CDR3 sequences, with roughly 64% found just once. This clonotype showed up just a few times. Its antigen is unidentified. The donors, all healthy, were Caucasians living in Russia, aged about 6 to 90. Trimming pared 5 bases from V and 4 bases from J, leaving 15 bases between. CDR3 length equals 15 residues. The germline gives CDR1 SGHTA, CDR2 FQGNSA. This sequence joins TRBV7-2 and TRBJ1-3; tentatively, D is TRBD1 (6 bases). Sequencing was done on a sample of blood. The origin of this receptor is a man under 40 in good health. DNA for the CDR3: TGTGCCAGCAGCCTGAACAGGGCAGGAGGAAACACCATATATTTT. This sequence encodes CASSLNRAGGNTIYF.